This is a list of T cell receptor beta chains from one sample in a study of identical twins. TCRdb processed the 5' RACE reads anew with MiXCR; each CDR3 protein has one entry. The sample holds about 550,000 distinct CDR3 sequences, under 25% seen once. The same sample was also used in a study of yellow fever vaccine responses in identical twins.

The source material was CD4+ T cells sorted from blood. The receptors were sampled from a woman younger than 30 in good health. Both conserved end residues are part of each CDR3. Fields, in order: V gene, CDR3 protein.

>TRBV5-1
CAGREENTGELFF
>TRBV14
CASSSLGGLQTDTQYF
>TRBV29-1
CSGRWGSVAEAFF
>TRBV5-1
CASSLGGSNGKNIQYF
>TRBV5-1
CASSPHQTSGVGDEQFF
>TRBV15
CATSRQGRGNTGELFF
>TRBV7-9
CASSLGAGIYNEQFF
>TRBV11-3
CASSTLPYEQYF
>TRBV20-1
CSARFLGGRDTQYF
>TRBV12-3/TRBV12-4
CASSFQSGTSGKISEQYF
>TRBV5-1
CASSLSQETQYF
>TRBV7-2
CASSRQGAYNEQFF
>TRBV20-1
CSALGLTPMAQYF